Listed below are T cell receptor beta chains from one sample, sequenced in a study of blood T cell repertoires in COVID-19. Only in-frame clones appear in the TCRdb table, and some are missing; sequencing was by immunoSEQ multiplex PCR. The table records about 210,000 clones, about 84% of them present only once. The sample was peripheral blood. The receptors originated from an elderly woman with COVID-19, enrolled during active disease. Both conserved end residues are part of each CDR3. The D gene is left open where the match is weak. Where a row states a size, it is once, few, many or the class of an expanded clone; other rows omit it.

NA | TRBD1 | TRBJ1-1 | TRBV27 | CASTRQVNRGLWFTEAFF | TGTGCCAGCACTCGGCAGGTAAACAGGGGGCTTTGGTTCACTGAAGCTTTCTTT
NA | NA | TRBJ1-1 | TRBV5-6 | CASSVLQDLNTEAFF | TGTGCCAGCAGCGTACTACAGGACCTGAACACTGAAGCTTTCTTT
NA | TRBD1 | TRBJ1-2 | TRBV4-2 | CASSQDRDNYGYTF | TGTGCCAGCAGCCAGGACAGGGATAACTATGGCTACACCTTC
NA | NA | TRBJ1-5 | TRBV27 | CASGYRASNQPQHF | TGTGCCAGCGGCTACAGAGCTAGCAATCAGCCCCAGCATTTT
NA | NA | TRBJ2-7 | TRBV11-2 | CASSLGRGPYEQYF | TGTGCCAGCAGCTTAGGGCGGGGGCCCTACGAGCAGTACTTC
NA | TRBD1 | TRBJ1-4 | TRBV5-1 | CASSYLTGGDEKLFF | TGCGCCAGCAGCTACCTGACAGGGGGTGACGAAAAACTGTTTTTT
NA | NA | TRBJ1-5 | TRBV6-4 | CASSDLPGQPQHF | TGTGCCAGCAGTGACCTCCCGGGGCAGCCCCAGCATTTT
NA | NA | TRBJ1-6 | TRBV6-1 | CASSEYRPGGGGNSPLHF | TGTGCCAGCAGTGAATACCGACCGGGGGGCGGGGGAAATTCACCCCTCCACTTT
NA | TRBD2 | TRBJ2-3 | TRBV2 | CASSGGGTTDTQYF | TGTGCCAGCAGTGGGGGGGGAACCACAGATACGCAGTATTTT
NA | NA | TRBJ1-1 | TRBV9 | CASSVGGGAATEAFF | TGTGCCAGCAGCGTAGGGGGGGGCGCGGCCACTGAAGCTTTCTTT
NA | NA | TRBJ1-4 | TRBV18 | CASSPSPAGGEKLFF | TGTGCCAGCTCACCATCCCCAGCGGGAGGGGAAAAACTGTTTTTT
NA | NA | TRBJ2-2 | TRBV5-6 | CASSSFPGELFF | TGTGCCAGCAGCTCCTTCCCCGGGGAGCTGTTTTTT
NA | NA | TRBJ1-1 | TRBV5-6 | CASTPDRRGTEAFF | TGTGCCAGCACCCCTGACAGACGGGGGACTGAAGCTTTCTTT
NA | TRBD2 | TRBJ2-2 | TRBV5-4 | CASSSGPGLGPGELFF | TGTGCCAGCAGCAGCGGTCCGGGACTAGGCCCCGGGGAGCTGTTTTTT
NA | NA | TRBJ2-3 | TRBV27 | CASSPLRGARQYF | TGTGCCAGCAGCCCTCTCCGGGGGGCAAGACAGTATTTT
NA | NA | TRBJ1-2 | TRBV2 | CASSVLGVDYGYTF | TGTGCCAGCAGTGTTCTCGGGGTGGACTATGGCTACACCTTC
NA | NA | TRBJ1-6 | TRBV3-1/TRBV3-2 | CASSGTGRGGLYNSPLHF | TGTGCCAGCAGCGGTACAGGTCGGGGAGGGCTCTATAATTCACCCCTCCACTTT
NA | TRBD1 | TRBJ2-7 | TRBV6-1 | CASSDRDRGSYEQYF | TGTGCCAGCAGTGACCGGGACAGGGGCTCCTACGAGCAGTACTTC
NA | NA | TRBJ1-2 | TRBV5-4 | CASSLGETGFWGYTF | TGTGCCAGCAGCTTGGGTGAAACAGGGTTTTGGGGCTACACCTTC
NA | NA | TRBJ1-2 | TRBV18 | CASSPVRAPDGYTF | TGTGCCAGCTCACCTGTGAGGGCTCCGGATGGCTACACCTTC
NA | TRBD1 | TRBJ1-1 | TRBV2 | CASRRDRGATTEAFF | TGTGCCAGCAGGAGGGACAGGGGAGCGACCACTGAAGCTTTCTTT
once | TRBD1 | TRBJ1-1 | TRBV29-1 | CSGGGGPDTEAFF | TGCAGCGGAGGGGGCGGACCGGACACTGAAGCTTTCTTT
NA | TRBD2 | TRBJ2-5 | TRBV18 | CASSPGTSEGETQYF | TGTGCCAGCTCACCAGGGACTAGCGAAGGAGAGACCCAGTACTTC
NA | NA | TRBJ1-5 | TRBV28 | CASRRVPPLTQYSNQPQHF | TGTGCCAGCAGGCGAGTCCCCCCCCTGACACAGTATAGCAATCAGCCCCAGCATTTT
NA | NA | TRBJ2-3 | TRBV7-3 | CASSPRPGDTQYF | TGTGCCAGCAGCCCCCGGCCCGGGGATACGCAGTATTTT
once | TRBD2 | TRBJ2-1 | TRBV7-9 | CASSLGPGGRYNEQFF | TGTGCCAGCAGCTTAGGGCCGGGAGGGAGATACAATGAGCAGTTCTTC
NA | TRBD2 | TRBJ2-2 | TRBV5-1 | CASSPLGTSGVITGELFF | TGCGCCAGCAGCCCCTTAGGGACTAGCGGGGTTATCACCGGGGAGCTGTTTTTT
NA | NA | TRBJ1-5 | TRBV7-2 | CASSATGSTGQPQHF | TGTGCCAGCAGTGCGACCGGGTCGACGGGTCAGCCCCAGCATTTT
NA | TRBD1 | TRBJ2-3 | TRBV7-9 | CASSMTGSTDTQYF | TGTGCCAGCAGCATGACAGGGTCCACAGATACGCAGTATTTT
NA | NA | TRBJ2-4 | TRBV28 | CASSLVQTKNIQYF | TGTGCCAGCAGTTTAGTGCAGACCAAAAACATTCAGTACTTC
NA | TRBD1 | TRBJ2-7 | TRBV5-4 | CASSLGVADRGREQYF | TGTGCCAGCAGCTTGGGAGTTGCGGACAGGGGTCGTGAGCAGTACTTC
NA | TRBD1 | TRBJ2-4 | TRBV5-1 | CASSSGTGNSEVYF | TGCGCCAGCAGCTCTGGGACAGGGAATTCGGAGGTATACTTC
NA | NA | TRBJ2-1 | TRBV25-1 | CATKWGHYEQFF | TGTGCCACCAAATGGGGACACTATGAGCAGTTCTTC
few | TRBD1 | TRBJ1-4 | TRBV9 | CASNTKGQGWEKLFF | TGTGCCAGCAATACGAAGGGACAGGGGTGGGAAAAACTGTTTTTT
NA | NA | TRBJ1-2 | TRBV6-5 | CASSYFKGSGGYTF | TGTGCCAGCAGTTACTTTAAGGGAAGCGGTGGCTACACCTTC
NA | NA | TRBJ1-5 | TRBV3-1/TRBV3-2 | CASSPGRGQPQHF | TGTGCCAGCAGCCCCGGTAGGGGTCAGCCCCAGCATTTT
NA | NA | TRBJ1-6 | TRBV28 | CASMSPAGADSPLHF | TGTGCCAGCATGAGCCCGGCGGGGGCGGATTCACCCCTCCACTTT
NA | NA | TRBJ1-3 | TRBV5-1 | CASSSQGFGNTIYF | TGCGCCAGCAGCTCCCAGGGTTTTGGAAACACCATATATTTT
NA | NA | TRBJ1-2 | TRBV9 | CASSPDVEPYGYTF | TGTGCCAGCAGCCCAGACGTGGAGCCCTATGGCTACACCTTC
NA | NA | TRBJ2-3 | TRBV18 | CASSPFRDTDTQYF | TGTGCCAGCTCACCGTTCAGGGACACAGATACGCAGTATTTT
NA | TRBD1 | TRBJ1-5 | TRBV6-5 | CASSGQGYSNQPQHF | TGTGCCAGCAGCGGACAGGGGTATAGCAATCAGCCCCAGCATTTT
NA | NA | TRBJ2-2 | TRBV7-2 | CASSFSTPRELFF | TGTGCCAGCAGCTTTAGCACCCCCCGGGAGCTGTTTTTT
NA | TRBD2 | TRBJ2-1 | TRBV10-3 | CAINEGAGNEQFF | TGTGCCATCAACGAGGGAGCGGGGAATGAGCAGTTCTTC
NA | TRBD1 | TRBJ2-7 | TRBV27 | CASSYTGQGHYEQYF | TGTGCCAGCAGTTATACGGGACAGGGGCACTACGAGCAGTACTTC